The 30 T cell receptor beta chains listed next were all sequenced from one sample in a study of blood T cell repertoires in COVID-19. Here immunoSEQ multiplex PCR was the method, and the copy in TCRdb shows in-frame clones only, minus some. The table shows a few hundred thousand clones, with approximately 80% occurring only once. The sequenced material came from PBMCs or T cells enriched from blood (not recorded which). The source is a middle-aged woman with acute COVID-19.

This clone was seen a handful of times. Written as DNA, the CDR3 is TGCGCCAGCAGCTTGGGAATGGGACAGGGTAACACTGAAGCTTTCTTT. Translating it yields CASSLGMGQGNTEAFF. The gene calls are TRBV5-1 and TRBJ1-1; TRBD1 aligns across 9 bases. The CDR3 runs to 16 residues. The germline V gene has CDR1 SGHRS and CDR2 YFSETQ. J was trimmed by 2 bases and V by 0 bases; bases with no gene match: 5.

This sequence joins TRBV5-8 and TRBJ1-2, with TRBD1 matching 9 bases. Germline values: CDR1 SGHTS, CDR2 YDEGEE. The trim removed 3 bases at V and 4 bases at J, leaving 10 bases unmatched. This CDR3 has 16 residues. The CDR3 region is CASSSPGQGKGYGYTF. In DNA form, the CDR3 reads TGTGCCAGCAGCTCACCGGGACAGGGAAAGGGCTATGGCTACACCTTC. Full variable domain (missing parts from reference TRBV5-8 and TRBJ1-2): EAGVTQSPTHLIKTRGQQATLRCSPISGHTSVYWYQQALGLGLQFLLWYDEGEERNRGNFPPRFSGRQFPNYSSELNVNALELEDSALYLCASSSPGQGKGYGYTFGSGTRLTVV.

The rearrangement joins TRBV7-2 to TRBJ2-7, with TRBD2 matching 9 bases. V lost 4 bases to trimming and J lost 5 bases; unmatched junction nucleotides: 9. The CDR3 length is 15 residues. Germline assignment: CDR1 SGHTA and CDR2 FQGNSA. Here the CDR3 DNA reads TGTGCCAGCAGCTCGGCTAGCGGGAATATGAACGAGCAGTACTTC. Protein product: CASSSASGNMNEQYF.

The chain recombines TRBV19 with TRBJ1-1; D is unclear. This CDR3 comprises 11 residues. V was trimmed by 7 bases and J by 9 bases, leaving 12 bases between them. CDR1 is LNHDA and CDR2 is SQIVND in the germline V gene (reference sequence). The CDR3 nucleotides are TGTGCCAGTACCGAGGGCGTGCAAGCTTTCTTT. Protein: CASTEGVQAFF.

The V gene is TRBV6-5, the J gene TRBJ1-1, with a tentative D call TRBD1 (6 bases). Per germline, CDR1 MNHEY and CDR2 SVGAGI. CDR3 size: 15 residues. The germline V and J ends were trimmed by 10 bases and 1 base, with 19 bases remaining between them. The CDR3: CATSDPGGPNTEAFF. The CDR3 DNA sequence: TGTGCCACCTCCGACCCGGGGGGCCCGAACACTGAAGCTTTCTTT.

This clone showed up many times. This sample includes further DNA sequences coding for the same CDR3. The chain links TRBV2 to TRBJ2-5; D remains ambiguous. V gave up 3 bases and J gave up 5 bases, with 10 bases separating them. CDR1 SNHLY and CDR2 FYNNEI come from the germline V gene. The CDR3 has 13 amino acids. In DNA, the CDR3 is TGTGCCAGCAGTGATAGTGAGTTGGAGACCCAGTACTTC. This translates into CASSDSELETQYF.

The V and J genes are TRBV29-1 and TRBJ1-5, with 7 bases lining up with TRBD1. Trimming took 4 bases from V and 6 from J; bases not matched to a gene: 6. Germline V gives CDR1 SQVTM, CDR2 ANQGSEA. This CDR3 comprises 13 residues. The CDR3 spells CSVGRGVSQPQHF. The CDR3, as DNA: TGCAGCGTTGGCAGGGGGGTCAGTCAGCCCCAGCATTTT.

The chain recombines TRBV15 with TRBJ1-6; TRBD1 aligns across 7 bases. After removal of 5 bases from V and 9 bases from J, the junction contained 10 bases not matched to a gene. Germline lookup yields CDR1 LNHNV and CDR2 YYDKDF (reference sequence). The CDR3 sequence is 15 residues long. The CDR3 region is CATSPPTGLASPLHF. The CDR3 nucleotides read TGTGCCACCAGCCCACCGACAGGGTTGGCTTCACCCCTCCACTTT.

This clone was observed a single time. The V call is TRBV28, the J call TRBJ2-1; the D gene is possibly TRBD2 (6 bases). V lost 2 bases, J lost 0 bases, and 11 bases lay in between. The CDR3 length is 16 residues. CDR1 is MDHEN, CDR2 SYDVKM, per germline. Written as DNA, the CDR3 is TGTGCCAGCAGTTTAAGCGGGTTAAGCTCCTACAATGAGCAGTTCTTC. This codes for CASSLSGLSSYNEQFF.

The chain is built from TRBV12-3 or TRBV12-4 and TRBJ1-1; D not resolved. This CDR3 has 13 amino acids. V lost 0 bases and J 4 bases, leaving 6 bases between the germline ends. CDR3 coding DNA: TGTGCCAGCAGTTTAGCGGCCCGCACTGAAGCTTTCTTT. Encoded protein: CASSLAARTEAFF.

The rearrangement links TRBV10-3 to TRBJ2-2; 14 bases map to TRBD2. This CDR3 is built from 16 residues. Germline V gives CDR1 ENHRY, CDR2 SYGVKD. J gave up 6 bases and V 8 bases, and 8 bases lay outside the gene matches. The CDR3 loop is CAIGTSGREKAGELFF. CDR3 in DNA: TGTGCCATCGGGACTAGCGGGAGAGAAAAAGCCGGGGAGCTGTTTTTT.

The rearrangement links TRBV7-2 to TRBJ2-5; TRBD1 aligns across 7 bases. The CDR3 runs 17 residues. The trim removed 1 base at V and 4 bases at J, leaving 12 bases unmatched. Germline-derived CDR1 and CDR2 are SGHTA and FQGNSA. CDR3 residues: CASSLEGAVPRIETQYF. CDR3 DNA: TGTGCCAGCAGCTTAGAGGGGGCCGTCCCCCGAATAGAGACCCAGTACTTC.

In nucleotides, the CDR3 is TGTGCCAGTAGTAAGGACAGGGAAGAGACCCAGTACTTC. Encoded protein: CASSKDREETQYF. The rearrangement uses TRBV19 and TRBJ2-5, with 8 bases aligning to TRBD1. The CDR3 totals 13 residues. V was pared by 4 bases and J by 3 bases, with 1 base of the junction left unmatched. Germline V gene sequence: CDR1 LNHDA, CDR2 SQIVND (reference sequence).

The V gene is TRBV2, the J gene TRBJ1-4; TRBD1 aligns across 7 bases. CDR1 and CDR2 from the germline V gene are SNHLY and FYNNEI. The CDR3 has 15 amino acids. V shed 4 bases and J 2 bases; nucleotides not matched to a gene: 4. DNA for the CDR3: TGTGCCAGCAGTGCACTGACAGGGACTAATGAAAAACTGTTTTTT. Translating it yields CASSALTGTNEKLFF.

This chain joins TRBV7-6 and TRBJ1-1; D may be TRBD1 (6 bases). V was pared by 2 bases and J by 5 bases, with 9 bases between. CDR3 length: 13 amino acids. Germline-derived CDR1 and CDR2 are SGHVS and FNYEAQ. The CDR3 DNA reads as TGTGCCAGCAGCTTACTAAGGGGGACTGAAGCTTTCTTT. Protein sequence: CASSLLRGTEAFF.

The chain uses TRBV6-5 and TRBJ1-1; D not resolved. In germline, CDR1 is MNHEY, CDR2 SVGAGI. Trimming left V 6 bases short and J 4 bases short, with 18 bases between. The CDR3 is made up of 15 amino acids. This chain's CDR3 is CASRTYGGSSTEAFF. The DNA for the CDR3 is TGTGCCAGCAGGACCTACGGCGGGTCGAGCACTGAAGCTTTCTTT.

Regarding this clone: The junction departs from the called germline gene at one end, perhaps through a read error. The chain joins TRBV7-9 to TRBJ2-7; D not certain. The V gene's germline CDR1 is SEHNR and CDR2 FQNEAQ (reference sequence). The CDR3 is 11 residues long. Here the CDR3 reads CASSLDSAVSF. DNA of the CDR3: TGTGCCAGCAGCTTAGATTCCGCCGTGAGCTTC.

The chain uses TRBV7-2 and TRBJ2-7; TRBD2 matches at 7 bases. J lost 3 bases, V lost 2 bases, and 7 bases had no gene match. This CDR3 is 15 amino acids long. Per the germline V gene, CDR1 is SGHTA and CDR2 is FQGNSA. The CDR3 sequence: CASSLWEGRDYEQYF. The DNA of the CDR3 is TGTGCCAGCAGCTTATGGGAGGGTCGGGACTACGAGCAGTACTTC. The full variable domain, in which reference TRBV7-2 and TRBJ2-7 provide the parts outside the CDR3, is GAGVSQSPSNKVTEKGKDVELRCDPISGHTALYWYRQSLGQGLEFLIYFQGNSAPDKSGLPSDRFSAERTGGSVSTLTIQRTQQEDSAVYLCASSLWEGRDYEQYFGPGTRLTVT.

The genes are TRBV2 and TRBJ2-7; TRBD2 aligns across 10 bases. Germline trimming cut 6 bases from V and 4 bases from J; bases unmatched to any gene: 12. Per the germline V gene, CDR1 is SNHLY and CDR2 is FYNNEI. The length of the CDR3 is 16 residues. The CDR3 is CASSPRAGGPMYEQYF. For the CDR3, the DNA is TGTGCCAGCAGCCCTAGAGCGGGAGGGCCAATGTACGAGCAGTACTTC. Drawing the rest from reference TRBV2 and TRBJ2-7, the complete variable domain is EPEVTQTPSHQVTQMGQEVILRCVPISNHLYFYWYRQILGQKVEFLVSFYNNEISEKSEIFDDQFSVERPDGSNFTLKIRSTKLEDSAMYFCASSPRAGGPMYEQYFGPGTRLTVT.

This chain connects TRBV27 to TRBJ1-6, with 12 bases that match TRBD1. V lost 0 bases to trimming and J lost 10 bases; unmatched junction nucleotides: 7. Per germline, CDR1 MNHEY and CDR2 SMNVEV (reference sequence). The CDR3 runs to 17 residues. CDR3 nucleotides: TGTGCCAGCAGTTTATCGGGACAGGGGGCGGCATGGTCACCCCTCCACTTT. This gives the protein CASSLSGQGAAWSPLHF.

This chain links TRBV27 with TRBJ2-1; 7 nucleotides line up with TRBD2. Germline V lookup: CDR1 MNHEY, CDR2 SMNVEV (reference sequence). V trimming: 3 bases; J trimming: 3 bases; junction bases outside the gene matches: 5. CDR3 length: 15 residues. CDR3 bases: TGTGCCAGCAGTTTTGAAGCGGGACTCTACAATGAGCAGTTCTTC. As protein: CASSFEAGLYNEQFF.

V usage is TRBV19 and J usage is TRBJ2-1; 11 bases are shared with TRBD2. Germline CDR1 is LNHDA and CDR2 is SQIVND (reference sequence). The CDR3 runs 14 residues. Unmatched junction bases numbered 6, after V lost 6 bases and J lost 8 bases. The CDR3 spells CASRTSGGWDEQFF. The CDR3, as DNA: TGTGCCAGTAGAACTAGCGGGGGCTGGGATGAGCAGTTCTTC.

The sample holds one count of this clone. The chain is built from TRBV5-1 and TRBJ2-3; TRBD1 matches at 7 bases. The CDR3 is made up of 14 amino acids. V lost 4 bases, J lost 4 bases, and 6 bases stayed unmatched. Germline CDR1 is SGHRS and CDR2 is YFSETQ. The CDR3 is CASSDGDRADTQYF. The DNA for the CDR3 is TGCGCCAGCAGCGACGGGGACAGAGCAGATACGCAGTATTTT.

This clone was counted only a few times. This chain links TRBV5-1 with TRBJ2-2; D is ambiguous. Trimming removed 2 bases at V and 3 bases at J, with 11 bases between. The germline V gene has CDR1 SGHRS and CDR2 YFSETQ. The CDR3 spans 15 residues. The chain's CDR3 is CASSLNGFHTGELFF. In DNA form, the CDR3 reads TGCGCCAGCAGCTTAAACGGGTTCCACACCGGGGAGCTGTTTTTT.

This clone has a single count. The gene calls are TRBV18 and TRBJ2-7, with 9 bases that match TRBD1. There are 14 residues in the CDR3. Germline CDR1 KGHSH, CDR2 LQKENI. The J segment lost 6 bases and the V segment lost 5 bases, leaving 8 bases of the junction unmatched. The CDR3 DNA is TGTGCCAGCTCAAGGGACAGGGAAGGGAGCGAGCAGTACTTC. It yields the protein CASSRDREGSEQYF.

This clone was detected once. The CDR3 DNA follows: TGTGCCAGCAGCCTAGTGGGGACAGGGGTCCTCCCGGCGTACAATCAGCCCCAGCATTTT. Amino acid sequence: CASSLVGTGVLPAYNQPQHF. The chain combines TRBV3-1 (or the pseudogene TRBV3-2) with TRBJ1-5, with 10 bases aligning to TRBD1. This CDR3 comprises 20 residues. In germline, CDR1 is LGHDT, CDR2 YNNKEL (reference sequence). Unmatched junction bases numbered 18, after V lost 4 bases and J lost 3 bases.

V gene TRBV11-3 combines with J gene TRBJ2-1; 7 bases map to TRBD1. The ends lost 4 bases at V and 4 bases at J; junction bases unmatched: 4. Germline lookup yields CDR1 SGHNT and CDR2 YENEEA. CDR3 length equals 14 residues. CDR3 in DNA: TGTGCCAGCAGCTCACAGGGGCGGTACAATGAGCAGTTCTTC. It codes for CASSSQGRYNEQFF. The entire variable domain, with the rest obtained from reference TRBV11-3 and TRBJ2-1, is as follows: EAGVVQSPRYKIIEKKQPVAFWCNPISGHNTLYWYLQNLGQGPELLIRYENEEAVDDSQLPKDRFSAERLKGVDSTLKIQPAELGDSAVYLCASSSQGRYNEQFFGPGTRLTVL.

The chain recombines TRBV7-8 with TRBJ2-1; TRBD2 matches 14 bases. This CDR3 region has 19 residues. V was pared by 8 bases and J by 3 bases, with 15 bases of the junction left unmatched. Germline assignment: CDR1 SGHVS and CDR2 FQNEAQ. The CDR3 sequence: CASLLGGLAGDTHYNEQFF. CDR3 sequence (DNA): TGTGCCAGCTTACTGGGGGGACTAGCGGGGGACACTCACTACAATGAGCAGTTCTTC.

The CDR3 DNA reads as TGCGCCAGCAGTGGTAGCGACAGGTGGATGTACTTC. This translates into CASSGSDRWMYF. The rearrangement links TRBV10-2 to TRBJ2-7, with TRBD1 as a possible D gene (6 bases). CDR1 and CDR2 (germline): WSHSY, SAAADI. CDR3 length: 12 amino acids. Trimming shortened V by 4 bases and J by 12 bases, and 16 bases separated the two germline ends.

The chain couples TRBV7-8 to TRBJ1-2; 7 bases are shared with TRBD1. Germline trimming cut 4 bases from V and 6 bases from J; bases unmatched to any gene: 2. Germline V gene lookup returns CDR1 SGHVS and CDR2 FQNEAQ. The CDR3 has 12 amino acids. In DNA form, the CDR3 reads TGTGCCAGCAGCTCCACAGGGGATGGCTACACCTTC. Translated, it gives CASSSTGDGYTF. Full variable domain (remainder filled in from reference TRBV7-8 and TRBJ1-2): GAGVSQSPRYKVAKRGQDVALRCDPISGHVSLFWYQQALGQGPEFLTYFQNEAQLDKSGLPSDRFFAERPEGSVSTLKIQRTQQEDSAVYLCASSSTGDGYTFGSGTRLTVV.